This TCR beta chain comes out of a study of neurological immune-mediated disorders. Study-wide findings and caveats: It was the repertoires of 18 of 34 multiple sclerosis patients that phylogenetic grouping placed in one related-CDR3 cluster, which is a possible signature.

The authors made cDNA by 5'RACE with 10-nucleotide random UMIs. Sequencing runs each yielded over 180 million TCR-beta sequences from 15-18 subjects. TCRdb recomputed calls from the 5' RACE reads with MiXCR, one row per CDR3 protein. The repertoire holds almost 85,000 distinct CDR3 sequences, with 2.6% as singletons. This clonotype came up many times. The antigen remains undetermined. Trimming removed 7 bases from V and 6 bases from J, with 8 bases in between. The germline V gene encodes CDR1 SQVTM and CDR2 ANQGSEA. CDR3 length: 10 residues. The rearrangement joins TRBV29-1 to TRBJ2-3, with D possibly matching TRBD2 (5 bases). This TCR was recovered from a woman under 40 with multiple sclerosis. The source material was PBMCs. The CDR3 DNA follows: TGCAGCGCCTCGGGGGATACGCAGTATTTT. The encoded protein is CSASGDTQYF.